This T cell receptor beta chain was profiled in a study of molecular identifiers for immune sequencing clone quantification. Study-level results: Detecting spiked Jurkat TCR RNA from one cell among around 950,000 naive cells was reportedly possible.

The authors sorted naive CD8 T cells as CD8+CD4-CCR7+CD45RA+. Germline loops: CDR1 SGHAT, CDR2 FQNNGV. The J segment lost 2 bases and the V segment lost 0 bases, leaving 4 bases of the junction unmatched. There are 16 residues in the CDR3. TCRdb re-called the PCR reads through MiXCR, storing one row per CDR3 protein. The profile shows about 330,000 distinct CDR3 sequences, 24% of them singletons. In this sample, this clonotype turned up many times. Its specificity is not known. Specimen: naive CD8+ T cells from blood, with Jurkat cell RNA spiked in. Subset denoted: FACS-sorted CD8+CD4-CCR7+CD45RA+ naive T cells. The chain combines TRBV11-2 with TRBJ2-3; 8 bases agree with TRBD2. The receptor's source is a human donor in good health. Some libraries in this study had Jurkat cell RNA spiked in. This chain's CDR3 is CASSLEAGAPTDTQYF. The CDR3 DNA reads TGTGCCAGCAGCTTAGAAGCGGGGGCCCCCACAGATACGCAGTATTTT.